This T cell receptor beta chain was sequenced in a study of cytomegalovirus exposure and HLA in healthy donors. Study conclusions and caveats: Three of the chains that were CMV-associated were confirmed in vitro to be specific for CMV antigens. The authors excluded some V segments, including TRBV6-2 and TRBV6-3, as indistinguishable.

60 Vbeta and 13 Jbeta primers were used in PCR. Using immunoSEQ multiplex PCR, the repertoire was profiled, and TCRdb retains in-frame clones only, with some absent. The table lists 150,000 to 180,000 clones, 60% to 80% of them singletons. Germline CDR1 is WSHSY and CDR2 is SAAADI. The CDR3 loop spans 15 amino acids. V shed 9 bases, J shed 4 bases, and the junction held 8 bases outside the gene matches. A word on this clone: The antigen remains unidentified.

This chain uses TRBV10-2 with TRBJ2-7; 14 nucleotides match TRBD2. Source material: PBMCs. The sequence derives from a young man in good health and CMV-seropositive. For the CDR3, the DNA is TGCGCCAGTGGACTAGCGGGAGGACCCTCTTACGAGCAGTACTTC. This codes for CASGLAGGPSYEQYF.